The entry below gives a single T cell receptor (beta chain) sequence along with its context. Its cognate antigen is unknown. Profiling relied on immunoSEQ multiplex PCR, and the TCRdb table lists in-frame clones only, not all of them. The data show some 2 million clones, with over 85% seen just once and about 1.1% held by the top ten. The data stem from a study of shared clonotypes between healthy human individuals. Points from the study as a whole: For naive CD4 cells, roughly 5% of clonotypes were shared across a handful of donors. An anticipated effect of sequencing depth on clonotype sharing among donors was recognized.

Germline V gene sequence: CDR1 SQVTM, CDR2 ANQGSEA. J was trimmed by 3 bases and V by 2 bases; bases with no gene match: 7. CDR3 size: 14 residues. Naive-designated CD8 cells lacked CD45RO, were positively enriched for CCR7, and omitted terminally differentiated effector memory CD45RA+ cells. This clonotype was sampled from a young man in good health. J is TRBJ2-7 and V is TRBV29-1; 7 nucleotides line up with TRBD2. The specimen sequenced was naive CD8+ T cells sorted from blood. DNA of the CDR3: TGCAGCGTTGAAACCGGGACTATCCTCTACGAGCAGTACTTC. It encodes CSVETGTILYEQYF.